This T cell receptor (beta chain) originates from a study of blood T cells in healthy people across ages. Looked up from germline, CDR1 is SGHAT and CDR2 is FQDESV (reference sequence). This CDR3 is built from 15 residues. Primed by a sample-barcoded 5' primer and a J-beta primer mix, a second PCR proceeded for about 6 to 12 cycles. TCRdb recomputed calls from the 5' RACE reads with MiXCR, one row per CDR3 protein. The repertoire holds 650,000 to 1,000,000 distinct CDR3 sequences, with around 36% as singletons. Details on this clonotype: An end of the junction does not agree with germline; a read error may underlie this.

V and J are TRBV11-1 and TRBJ2-5, with TRBD1 identical over 9 bases. The sequencing input was blood. This clonotype originated in a young man in good health. CDR3 sequence: CASSSPTGGGETRYF. The DNA for the CDR3 is TGTGCCAGCAGCTCACCGACAGGGGGAGGAGAGACCCGGTACTTC.